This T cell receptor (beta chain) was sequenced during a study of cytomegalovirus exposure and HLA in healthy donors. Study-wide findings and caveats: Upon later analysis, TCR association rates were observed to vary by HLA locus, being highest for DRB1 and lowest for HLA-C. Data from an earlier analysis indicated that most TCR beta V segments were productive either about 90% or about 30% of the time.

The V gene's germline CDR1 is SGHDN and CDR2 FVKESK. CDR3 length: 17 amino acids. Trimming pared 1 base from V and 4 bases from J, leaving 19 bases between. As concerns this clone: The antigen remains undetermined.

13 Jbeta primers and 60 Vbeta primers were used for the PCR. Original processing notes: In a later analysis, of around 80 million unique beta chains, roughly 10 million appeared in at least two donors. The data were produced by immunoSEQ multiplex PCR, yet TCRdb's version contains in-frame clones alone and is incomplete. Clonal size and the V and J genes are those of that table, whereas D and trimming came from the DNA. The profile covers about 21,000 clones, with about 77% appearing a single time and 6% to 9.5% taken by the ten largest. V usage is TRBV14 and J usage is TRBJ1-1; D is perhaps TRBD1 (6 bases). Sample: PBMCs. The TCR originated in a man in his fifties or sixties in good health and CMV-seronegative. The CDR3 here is CASSQGPLEGGVTEAFF. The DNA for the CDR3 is TGTGCCAGCAGCCAAGGCCCCCTCGAAGGGGGAGTCACTGAAGCTTTCTTT.